These 10 T cell receptor beta chains share one sample of origin, sequenced in a study of blood T cell repertoires in COVID-19. The table came from immunoSEQ multiplex PCR; TCRdb's copy has only in-frame clones and leaves some out. The sample lists 300,000 to 350,000 clones; around nine tenths were seen once. Sequencing used PBMCs or T cells enriched from blood (not recorded which). The origin of the receptors is a man aged 30 to 39 who had recovered from COVID-19.

The chain employs TRBV5-1 and TRBJ1-6; TRBD1 aligns across 8 bases. This CDR3 has 15 residues. V lost 4 bases and J lost 10; bases outside the gene matches: 10. CDR1 is SGHRS and CDR2 is YFSETQ in the germline V gene. This CDR3 is CASSQVGQGGSPLHF. The CDR3 DNA reads as TGCGCCAGCAGCCAGGTCGGACAGGGCGGATCACCCCTCCACTTT.

This clone has more than one count but fewer than ten. The chain employs TRBV4-2 and TRBJ2-7; TRBD1 matches 8 bases. This CDR3 spans 15 amino acids. CDR1 LGHNA and CDR2 YNFKEQ come from the germline V gene. V shed 2 bases, J shed 2 bases, and the junction held 5 bases outside the gene matches. Here the CDR3 DNA reads TGTGCCAGCAGCCAATTGACAGGGGAGGCCTACGAGCAGTACTTC. It codes for CASSQLTGEAYEQYF.

The chain has TRBV7-8 and TRBJ1-3; D is possibly TRBD1 (5 bases). Germline-derived CDR1 and CDR2 are SGHVS and FQNEAQ. The germline V and J ends were trimmed by 5 bases and 4 bases, with 18 bases remaining between them. The CDR3 runs to 16 residues. CDR3 sequence: CASSPHRGTGGNTIYF. The CDR3 DNA follows: TGTGCCAGCAGCCCCCACCGAGGTACAGGAGGAAACACCATATATTTT.

The rearrangement links TRBV11-3 to TRBJ2-5; a weak D match, TRBD2 (5 bases). The V gene's germline CDR1 is SGHNT and CDR2 YENEEA. The CDR3 contains 15 residues. The V gene lost 5 bases and the J gene lost 0 bases, with 13 bases spanning the gap. This chain's CDR3 is CASSSRPGNQETQYF. The CDR3 DNA reads TGTGCCAGCAGCAGCCGGCCGGGGAACCAAGAGACCCAGTACTTC.

The chain joins TRBV7-9 to TRBJ1-1; D may be TRBD1 (5 bases). V lost 7 bases and J 2 bases, leaving 20 bases between the germline ends. The germline CDR1 and CDR2 sequences are SEHNR and FQNEAQ (reference sequence). This CDR3 has 16 residues. The CDR3 loop is CASTTPDTGGNTEAFF. The CDR3 DNA follows: TGTGCCAGCACCACCCCGGACACCGGCGGTAACACTGAAGCTTTCTTT.

CDR3 sequence reads: CASSERLAGETQYF. DNA of the CDR3: TGTGCCAGCTCCGAACGCCTAGCGGGAGAGACCCAGTACTTC. The chain uses TRBV19 and TRBJ2-5, with 8 bases fitting TRBD2. Trimming cost V 9 bases and J 4 bases; bases outside gene matches: 10. Germline V gives CDR1 LNHDA, CDR2 SQIVND (reference sequence). The CDR3 is made up of 14 amino acids.

This clone has a count of ten or more. The rearrangement uses TRBV6-7 and TRBJ2-7; no firm D call. TRBV6-7 is an open reading frame, and its role is uncertain. Between the trimmed V and J ends, which lost 6 bases and 12 bases, there was a span of 6 bases. This CDR3 region has 8 residues. CDR3 loop: CASSCPYF. CDR3 coding DNA: TGTGCCAGCAGCTGTCCGTACTTC.

This chain connects TRBV5-4 to TRBJ2-5; 7 nucleotides line up with TRBD1. With 4 bases clipped from V and 3 bases from J, the junction kept 3 bases outside the gene matches. The CDR3 extends over 13 amino acids. CDR1 is SGHNT, CDR2 YYREEE, per germline (reference sequence). The CDR3 protein is CASSPGTEETQYF. As DNA, the CDR3 is TGTGCCAGCAGCCCGGGGACAGAAGAGACCCAGTACTTC.

This clone was picked up a small number of times. This chain uses TRBV23-1 with TRBJ1-3; weak D call: TRBD1 (5 bases). TRBV23-1 is recorded as an ORF, its role being uncertain. There are 18 residues in the CDR3. V was shortened by 4 bases and J by 0 bases, with 19 bases between the two germline ends. CDR3 in amino acids: CASSLGQYKNNSGNTIYF. DNA of the CDR3: TGCGCCAGCAGTCTGGGGCAGTACAAGAATAACTCTGGAAACACCATATATTTT.

This chain links TRBV5-1 with TRBJ1-4; D is unresolved. CDR3 size: 17 residues. V lost 2 bases and J 0 bases, leaving 14 bases between the germline ends. Germline loops: CDR1 SGHRS, CDR2 YFSETQ. CDR3 sequence: CASSLDRGTSTNEKLFF. DNA of the CDR3: TGCGCCAGCAGCTTAGATAGAGGCACTTCAACTAATGAAAAACTGTTTTTT.